Listed below are T cell receptor beta chains from one sample, sequenced in a study of blood T cell repertoires in COVID-19. This table comes from immunoSEQ multiplex PCR, and its TCRdb copy is limited to in-frame clones, with some not included. The data contain 75,000 or so clones, around 80% of them singletons. The sequencing sample was made of peripheral blood. Receptors originate from a woman in her seventies with acute or convalescent COVID-19. The CDR3 runs from the conserved cysteine through the conserved F or W. A D gene is named only where the DNA matches it firmly. Expanded clones get a size class; other rows say once, few or many, or leave the size out.

cdr3_nt cdr3_aa clone_size v_call d_call j_call
TGTGCCAGCAGCTCACAAGCGGGAGGGTCCTACGAGCAGTACTTC CASSSQAGGSYEQYF - TRBV7-2 TRBD2 TRBJ2-7
TGCGCCAGCAGCCAGGGGCTAGGGGGTTCTGGAAACACCATATATTTT CASSQGLGGSGNTIYF - TRBV4-1 - TRBJ1-3
TGTGCCAGTAGTGACAGGGGCCATTCACCCCTCCACTTT CASSDRGHSPLHF - TRBV19 TRBD1 TRBJ1-6
TGCGCCAGCAGCTTGGCCGTTTTTTCCGGGATGGATGGCTACACCTTC CASSLAVFSGMDGYTF once TRBV5-1 - TRBJ1-2
TGTGCCAGCAGCTTAGGTTACGGGACAGCGGATGAAAAACTGTTTTTT CASSLGYGTADEKLFF - TRBV7-9 TRBD1 TRBJ1-4
TGTGCCAGCAGGGGGGTCCCGGGGGATGGCTACACCTTC CASRGVPGDGYTF - TRBV6-5 - TRBJ1-2
TGTGCCAGCAGCACTCTAGGCGGGTCACCCCTCCACTTT CASSTLGGSPLHF once TRBV7-3 - TRBJ1-6
TGTGCCCGAGGAAACCGGGGCTCCTACAATGAGCAGTTCTTC CARGNRGSYNEQFF - TRBV30 - TRBJ2-1
TGCAGTGCTAGTCCGGTACAAGAGACCCAGTACTTC CSASPVQETQYF - TRBV20-1 - TRBJ2-5
TGCGCCAGCAGTAGCCGGGCCTCAGCGGTCACAGATACGCAGTATTTT CASSSRASAVTDTQYF - TRBV10-1 - TRBJ2-3
TGTGCCAGCAGCCAAGGGAACAGGGGAAGCGAGCAGTACTTC CASSQGNRGSEQYF - TRBV3-1/TRBV3-2 TRBD1 TRBJ2-7
TGTGCCAGCAGCTTGTTCAGCAGCGGCAATCAGCCCCAGCATTTT CASSLFSSGNQPQHF - TRBV5-6 - TRBJ1-5
TGTGCCAGCAGCTTACTCTCTGGAAACACCATATATTTT CASSLLSGNTIYF - TRBV5-8 - TRBJ1-3
TGTGCCAGCAGCCAAGACGAGACAGGGCATAACACCGGGGAGCTGTTTTTT CASSQDETGHNTGELFF - TRBV3-1/TRBV3-2 TRBD1 TRBJ2-2
TGTGCCAGCAGTGCGGGACAGTCTGTGCCCCAGCATTTT CASSAGQSVPQHF - TRBV2 TRBD1 TRBJ1-5
TGTGCCAGCAGCCCAACAGGGGTCAGCACAGATACGCAGTATTTT CASSPTGVSTDTQYF - TRBV11-3 TRBD1 TRBJ2-3
TGTGCCAGCAGCCGATGGACTAACCCCTACGAGCAGTACTTC CASSRWTNPYEQYF - TRBV5-6 - TRBJ2-7
TGCGCCAGCAGCCGCACAGGGGGGGAAAGTGTTACTGAAGCTTTCTTT CASSRTGGESVTEAFF few TRBV5-1 TRBD1 TRBJ1-1
TGTGCCAGCACCCGGACAGGGGGGAATGAGCAGTTCTTC CASTRTGGNEQFF - TRBV5-4 TRBD1 TRBJ2-1
TGCGCCAGCAGCCAAACTCACAGTGAATCCTACGAGCAGTACTTC CASSQTHSESYEQYF once TRBV4-1 - TRBJ2-7
TGTGCCAGTAGTGGGACAGCCCCTATTCAGTACTTC CASSGTAPIQYF - TRBV19 TRBD1 TRBJ2-4
TGTGCCAGCAGCTTAAGGAGACCGGGACTAGCGGTCAACAATGAGCAGTTCTTC CASSLRRPGLAVNNEQFF - TRBV7-9 TRBD2 TRBJ2-1
TGTGCCAGCAGCTTGGCTGCTAGCGGGAGCACCGGGGAGCTGTTTTTT CASSLAASGSTGELFF - TRBV5-4 TRBD2 TRBJ2-2
TGTGCCAGCAGCTTTCCTAGCACAGATACGCAGTATTTT CASSFPSTDTQYF - TRBV7-8 - TRBJ2-3
TGTGCCAGCTCATTTGCGCCAGAGACCCAGTACTTC CASSFAPETQYF - TRBV12-3/TRBV12-4 - TRBJ2-5
TGTGCCAGCAGCTCTGACAGATACTCCTACAATGAGCAGTTCTTC CASSSDRYSYNEQFF - TRBV11-1 - TRBJ2-1
TGTGCCAGCAGGCGGGGATGGACAGGGGGCTACGAGCAGTACTTC CASRRGWTGGYEQYF - TRBV5-5 TRBD1 TRBJ2-7
TGCAGCGTTGAGGAGGCCCCATCAGATACGCAGTATTTT CSVEEAPSDTQYF - TRBV29-1 - TRBJ2-3
TGCAGCGTTGAAGATCGTGGAGGACAGGGAGGAGGATACGAGCAGTACTTC CSVEDRGGQGGGYEQYF - TRBV29-1 TRBD1 TRBJ2-7
TGTGCCAGCAGTTACCTCCGTACGCGGGCGTACAATGAGCAGTTCTTC CASSYLRTRAYNEQFF - TRBV6-5 - TRBJ2-1
TGTGCCGGCCGGGCTAGCGGGAAAGTCAATGAGCAGTTCTTC CAGRASGKVNEQFF few TRBV5-4 TRBD2 TRBJ2-1
TGCGCCAGCAGCTTGGGACCAGGCGGGCTATCCTACAATGAGCAGTTCTTC CASSLGPGGLSYNEQFF - TRBV5-1 - TRBJ2-1
TGTGCCAGCAGTAACTTATTGGTTAGCACAGATACGCAGTATTTT CASSNLLVSTDTQYF - TRBV27 - TRBJ2-3
TGTGCCAGCGCGGGTAGCTCCTACAATGAGCAGTTCTTC CASAGSSYNEQFF - TRBV9 - TRBJ2-1
TGTGCCAGCAGTAAACAGGTTACCGGGGAGCTGTTTTTT CASSKQVTGELFF - TRBV6-5 - TRBJ2-2
TGTGCCATCAGCCAGAGGACTCAAGAGACCCAGTACTTC CAISQRTQETQYF few TRBV10-3 - TRBJ2-5
TGCGCCAGCAGGGGGGACACTAGTTCGGTGAACACTGAAGCTTTCTTT CASRGDTSSVNTEAFF - TRBV4-1 - TRBJ1-1
TGTGCCAGTAGTATGGGACAGGGACGAATTGGCGATGGCTACACCTTC CASSMGQGRIGDGYTF - TRBV19 TRBD1 TRBJ1-2
TGTGCCAGCAGCTTAGTAGGACAGCGCATCTACAATGAGCAGTTCTTC CASSLVGQRIYNEQFF - TRBV7-9 - TRBJ2-1
TGTGCCACCAATAATCCCCTTTTGACAATACTCGGCTACACCTTC CATNNPLLTILGYTF - TRBV7-9 - TRBJ1-2
TGTGCCACCAGCCTCCAGGGCGGCGCCTACAATGAGCAGTTCTTC CATSLQGGAYNEQFF - TRBV15 - TRBJ2-1
TGCGCCAGCAGCCAAGGCAGTGGTAAGAAGCCCCAGCATTTT CASSQGSGKKPQHF - TRBV4-1 - TRBJ1-5
TGTGCCACCAGTGACTCAAGACTAGCGGGAGCTCGGGAGACCCAGTACTTC CATSDSRLAGARETQYF - TRBV24-1 TRBD2 TRBJ2-5
TGTGCCAGCAGCCCCGAGGGGGCGCGGAGTATTGGCTACACCTTC CASSPEGARSIGYTF - TRBV14 TRBD1 TRBJ1-2
TGTGCCAGCAGCTTGGCGGGGTTACGGGAAAAACTGTTTTTT CASSLAGLREKLFF - TRBV5-4 - TRBJ1-4
TGTGCCAGCAGCTTGACAGGGAGTTCTGGGGCCAACGTCCTGACTTTC CASSLTGSSGANVLTF - TRBV5-6 - TRBJ2-6
TGTGCCAGCAGTTGGGTCGTCGGCGAGGAACTGTTTTTT CASSWVVGEELFF - TRBV12-3/TRBV12-4 - TRBJ1-4
TGCAGCGTTGACTCAACTAGCGCGGATAGCACAGATACGCAGTATTTT CSVDSTSADSTDTQYF - TRBV29-1 TRBD2 TRBJ2-3
TGCGCCAGCAGTGAGGCTGTGGGGAGTCGTCAGCCCCAGCATTTT CASSEAVGSRQPQHF - TRBV10-2 - TRBJ1-5
TGTGCCACCAGCTCCCACCAGGGCCTACGAGATACGCAGTATTTT CATSSHQGLRDTQYF once TRBV15 - TRBJ2-3
TGTGCCAGCAGCTTAGGGTCAGGGTGGAACTATGGCTACACCTTC CASSLGSGWNYGYTF - TRBV7-2 - TRBJ1-2
TGTGCCAGCAGCTTACCAGGGGTTGCTGGAAACACCATATATTTT CASSLPGVAGNTIYF - TRBV7-8 - TRBJ1-3
TGTGCCAGCAGCCCTGGGGCAGGGGAAGAGACCCAGTACTTC CASSPGAGEETQYF - TRBV7-3 - TRBJ2-5
TGTGCCAGCAGCCAAGATTTTAGTTGGACAGGGGACTACGAGCAGTACTTC CASSQDFSWTGDYEQYF few TRBV14 TRBD1 TRBJ2-7
TGTGCCAGCAGTCGTATAGGACAGCCTAACACTGAAGCTTTCTTT CASSRIGQPNTEAFF - TRBV11-1 - TRBJ1-1
TGTGCTAGTGGTTTGGTCGGGGGGACTGAAGCTTTCTTT CASGLVGGTEAFF - TRBV12-5 - TRBJ1-1
TGTGCCAGCAGGTCGGGACAGGGCGCTTCTCAGCCCCAGCATTTT CASRSGQGASQPQHF - TRBV28 TRBD1 TRBJ1-5
TGTGCCAGCAGTCCCGGGACAGGGGGCTACAATGAGCAGTTCTTC CASSPGTGGYNEQFF many TRBV6-5 TRBD1 TRBJ2-1
TGTGCCAGCAGCTTCAGGATGAGCAATCAGCCCCAGCATTTT CASSFRMSNQPQHF - TRBV7-8 - TRBJ1-5
TGTGCCAGCAGCCGGCGCCCGCCGGGGACTGGGGCGAAGGACACTGAAGCTTTCTTT CASSRRPPGTGAKDTEAFF - TRBV14 - TRBJ1-1